This TCR beta chain was identified during a study of shared clonotypes between healthy human individuals. General study findings and limits: Generation of non-shared clonotypes was less probable than generation of clonotypes shared by all four donors.

Concerning this clone itself: The antigen is unknown.

The CDR3 runs to 17 residues. CDR1 and CDR2 (germline): SEHNR, FQNEAQ (reference sequence). The V gene lost 1 base and the J gene lost 0 bases, with 14 bases spanning the gap. Sequencing was at deep level. In the original processing: In the immunoSEQ data, sequences were junction-only and lacked quality scores, so filtering differed. The table came from immunoSEQ multiplex PCR; TCRdb's copy has only in-frame clones and leaves some out. Clone size and V and J calls were adopted from that table, with D and trimming inferred from the DNA. The profile shows some 2,100,000 clones, nearly 97% of them singletons.

Sequenced input: naive CD4+ T cells sorted from blood. The subset is: CD45RA+ positively selected. V is TRBV7-9 and J is TRBJ2-3; D is possibly TRBD2 (5 bases). This clonotype originated in a man aged 18-30 years in good health. CDR3 sequence (DNA): TGTGCCAGCAGCTTAGGCTCGGGGTTTACTAGCACAGATACGCAGTATTTT. Translated: CASSLGSGFTSTDTQYF. The full variable domain, with the rest looked up from reference TRBV7-9 and TRBJ2-3, is DTGVSQNPRHKITKRGQNVTFRCDPISEHNRLYWYRQTLGQGPEFLTYFQNEAQLEKSRLLSDRFSAERPKGSFSTLEIQRTEQGDSAMYLCASSLGSGFTSTDTQYFGPGTRLTVL.